Described below is a single T cell receptor (beta chain) sequence and its context. The antigen is unknown. The CDR3 runs to 13 residues. V gave up 5 bases and J gave up 7 bases, with 15 bases separating them. CDR1 is MNHNS, CDR2 SASEGT, per germline. The record originates from a study of cytomegalovirus exposure and HLA in healthy donors. Study-wide context: Out of fewer than 400 genotyped donors, roughly 78% belonged to the Caucasian-associated ancestry cluster. Study results and caveats: Sequencing depth across donors, presence/absence analyses assumed, was roughly uniform. Common viral pathogens (according to a later analysis) appeared linked to several of the most significant clusters. With further analysis later on, most CMV-associated TCR beta chains appeared HLA-restricted.

Primers for the PCR totalled 60 Vbeta and 13 Jbeta. Assay used: immunoSEQ multiplex PCR; TCRdb lists only in-frame clones, some missing. Here the sample table reports 200,000 to 250,000 clones. The sample was PBMCs. The rearrangement joins TRBV6-1 to TRBJ2-7, with D possibly TRBD2 on 5 matching bases. This receptor was taken from a woman in her twenties or thirties in good health and CMV-seropositive. The CDR3 protein is CASSSDSLGEQYF. The DNA for the CDR3 is TGTGCCAGCAGTTCGGACTCCCTGGGAGAGCAGTACTTC.